The source of this TCR beta chain is a study of blood T cell repertoires in COVID-19. About the research overall: Italy, Spain and the United States were the sources of the convalescent and acute COVID-19 samples. Nucleic acid was either cDNA or gDNA, and it came from T cells, B-cell-depleted T cells, or PBMCs.

Libraries were prepared by immunoSEQ multiplex PCR; TCRdb keeps only in-frame clonotypes and omits some of them. The sample holds approximately 25,000 clones; around 70% are singletons and the top ten take 43%. The origin of this receptor is an elderly woman with acute or convalescent COVID-19. Sample: peripheral blood.

CDR3 nucleotide sequence: TGTGCCAGCTCACGGAGTAGTAATGAAAAACTGTTTTTT. Its protein product is CASSRSSNEKLFF. The J gene is TRBJ1-4, the V gene TRBV18; D unresolved. From germline, CDR1 is KGHSH and CDR2 LQKENI. V was shortened by 4 bases and J by 4 bases, with 7 bases between the two germline ends. CDR3 length: 13 amino acids.